The source of this T cell receptor beta chain is a study of shared clonotypes between healthy human individuals (TCRdb year 2020). In terms of the full investigation: The cohort comprised a couple of women and a few men aged 18 to 49 years. For each donor, three plates each were used for CD4 naive and CD4 memory, two plates were used for CD8 naive, and one plate was used for CD8 memory. Blood TCR repertoires of 5 or 6 healthy adults were deeply sequenced to estimate repertoire size and the extent of clonotype sharing between individuals. To increase sequencing depth and limit assay-specific biases, different laboratories used diverse techniques to prepare libraries and sequence TCR repertoires. Between about 0.85 and 9.5 billion PBMCs per donor were obtained by leukapheresis.

Using the deep immunoSEQ assay, multiplex PCR amplified TCR CDR3 regions from genomic DNA. Genomic DNA extracted from each cell subset was distributed evenly over all wells of several immunoSEQ 96-well plates, and each plate served as one replicate. For sorted subsets, roughly 200 ng of genomic DNA, equivalent to some 30,000 T cell genomes, went into each replicate PCR. The purified libraries were quantified using a Qubit 3.0 fluorometer, sized with a Bioanalyzer 2100, and then quantified again using the KAPA Library Quantification kit. Every immunoSEQ 96-well plate was sequenced on a dedicated single-read 150-cycle Illumina NextSeq 550 flow cell. On the study's bioinformatics: Because the immunoSEQ output held only junctional sequences and lacked quality scores, the filtering could not match the filtering applied to full-length reads. To assign V/J genes and CDR3, sequences were annotated using PyIR, a Python wrapper for IgBLAST v1.9, with IMGT germline references. Reads with weak V/J assignments (E-value above 1e-6), missing CDR3, stop codons, out-of-frame junctions, or ambiguous translated residues were removed. V3J clonotypes were defined as sequences sharing the same inferred V gene, J gene, and CDR3 amino acid sequence. The percentage overlap between two repertoires was calculated by dividing the number of shared unique clonotypes by the size of the smaller repertoire. Three approaches were used to assess repertoire richness: RTK rarefaction, the Chao1 estimator, and Recon v2.1 estimates of unobserved clonotypes. OLGA was used to compute generation probabilities for all TCRbeta clonotypes that the gDNA method yielded from a handful of donors. Entries here come from immuneACCESS through TCRdb and include only in-frame sequences with V and J called. Some clones fail to appear in such tables; in the studies checked, an unresolved V gene covers under half of the shortfall, and the cause of the remainder is unknown. V and J calls plus clone size are reproduced from that table; the DNA served to infer D and trimming. The sample data list about 680,000 clones, and 92% of these were observed just once. The top ten clonotypes cover 20% to 25% of the sample.

General findings and caveats noted by the study authors: Sampling was restricted to blood, and TCR repertoires in tissues likely differ from the TCR repertoires found in blood. Across a few donors, approximately 4.9% of naive CD4, over 3% of naive CD8, about 2.3% of memory CD4, and under 0.45% of memory CD8 clonotypes were shared. Estimated clonotype richness was generally larger for naive than for memory subsets. Compared with non-shared clonotypes, the clonotypes found in all four sorted-subset donors had higher generation probabilities. Based on pairwise subsampling, the degree of clonotype sharing among donors was expected to be affected by sequencing depth. Even with the large sequencing depth, rarefaction of the sorted-subset datasets indicated that sequencing was incomplete. Because the study included a small number of donors, the genetic and exposure-history diversity represented was limited.

CD8 naive samples were CD45RO-negative cells positively selected for CCR7, giving a CD45RA+CCR7+ population that excluded TemRA cells. The donors were healthy, HIV-negative adults with no recently reported acute infections or vaccinations. Every donor was a Caucasian adult living in Nashville, Tennessee, USA. After blood collection by leukapheresis, PBMCs were isolated using Ficoll-Histopaque density gradient centrifugation and then cryopreserved in the vapor phase of liquid nitrogen. Analytical flow cytometry was used to check the purity and quantity of every magnetically sorted T cell population. Each sorted fraction had its genomic DNA isolated and then quantified by UV absorbance on a Nanodrop 2000c. CDR1 is given as MDHEN and CDR2 as SYDVKM, both from the germline V gene. Its CDR3 holds 14 amino acids, cysteine through phenylalanine. Only the CDR3 region is kept as DNA, spanning 42 bases read in frame from base 1. V drops 3 bases and J drops 3 bases, leaving 12 bases in between.

Turning to this clone: Its binding antigen is unknown. It has no much larger one-base neighbor in the sample; base qualities were not kept.

The rearrangement joined TRBV28 to TRBJ2-7; a weak D assignment points to TRBD2 (5 bases agree). Specimen: naive CD8+ T cells sorted from blood. The cell subset or site label on this specimen signifies: CD45RA+CCR7+. The TCR sequence derives from a man aged 25-40 years in good health. The CDR3 protein: CASSFGLSNYEQYF. At the DNA level, the sequence is TGTGCCAGCAGTTTCGGACTCTCAAACTACGAGCAGTACTTC.